The TCR beta chain under discussion was sequenced for a study of post-analysis software for immune sequencing data. The table lists this clonotype with a few counts. What it recognizes is unknown. Unique molecular identifiers had been added to the TCR beta cDNA libraries. Each CDR3 protein gets one entry after TCRdb re-called the PCR reads with MiXCR. The profile shows hundreds of thousands of distinct CDR3 sequences, roughly 29% of them singletons. Germline-derived CDR1 and CDR2 are SEHNR and FQNEAQ (reference sequence). This CDR3 is built from 15 residues. Trimming took 1 base from V and 4 from J, leaving 10 bases between them. Study-level findings and limits: Comparison of patients with controls showed a handful of TRBV segments more frequent in patients, TRBV5-6, TRBV5-1 and TRBV20-1 among them. Compared against controls, patients with multiple sclerosis displayed significantly lower normalized Chao1 diversity.

The chain links TRBV7-9 to TRBJ2-2; possibly TRBD2 for D (6 bases). The TCR originated in a girl aged 10 to 17 with multiple sclerosis. Source material: blood. CDR3 sequence: CASSLVAGPTGELFF. CDR3 coding DNA: TGTGCCAGCAGCTTAGTCGCGGGACCCACCGGGGAGCTGTTTTTT.